Sequencing of this T cell receptor (beta chain) was carried out in a study of shared clonotypes between healthy human individuals (dated by TCRdb to 2018 to 2020). With regard to the full study: Three men and two women, aged 18 to 49 years, made up the cohort. For each donor, CD4 naive and CD4 memory were each run on three plates, CD8 naive on two plates, and CD8 memory on one plate. Leukapheresis yielded between about 0.9 and 8.9 billion PBMCs per donor. Blood TCR repertoires of four to six healthy adults were deeply sequenced to estimate repertoire size and the extent of clonotype sharing between individuals. To increase sequencing depth and limit assay-specific biases, TCR repertoire library preparation and sequencing were carried out by different laboratories using diverse techniques.

The donors were healthy, HIV-negative adults who had no recently reported acute infections or vaccinations. Every donor was a Caucasian adult residing in Nashville, Tennessee, USA. Magnetic negative selection was used to enrich CD4+ T cells, after which naive cells were positively selected on CD45RA and the negative fraction became the memory subset. After blood collection by leukapheresis, PBMCs were isolated using Ficoll-Histopaque density gradient centrifugation and then cryopreserved in the vapor phase of liquid nitrogen. Analytical flow cytometry was used to check the purity and quantity of each magnetically sorted T cell population. Genomic DNA was isolated from every sorted fraction and measured by UV absorbance on a Nanodrop 2000c. The CDR3 covers 13 residues, taking in both the cysteine and the phenylalanine. Of the read, only the CDR3 DNA is kept; its 39 bases are in frame from base 1. CDR1 and CDR2 (SGHTA, FQGNSA) derive from the germline V gene. Trimming costs V 5 bases and J 3 bases, and their ends lie 8 bases apart.

Using the deep immunoSEQ assay, TCR CDR3 regions were amplified from genomic DNA by multiplex PCR. Genomic DNA extracted from each cell subset was distributed evenly over all wells of several immunoSEQ 96-well plates, and each plate served as one replicate. For sorted subsets, 150 to 250 ng genomic DNA, equal to tens of thousands of T cell genomes, was loaded into each replicate PCR. The purified libraries were quantified using a Qubit 3.0 fluorometer, sized with a Bioanalyzer 2100, and then quantified again using the KAPA Library Quantification kit. Every immunoSEQ 96-well plate was sequenced on a dedicated single-read 150-cycle Illumina NextSeq 550 flow cell. For the original study's pipeline: Because the immunoSEQ output held only junctional sequences and lacked quality scores, the filtering could not match the filtering applied to full-length reads. To assign V/J genes and CDR3, sequences were annotated against IMGT germline references using PyIR, a Python wrapper for IgBLAST v1.9. Reads were removed for weak V/J assignments (E-value above 1e-6), missing CDR3, stop codons, out-of-frame junctions, or ambiguous translated residues. V3J clonotypes were defined by identical inferred V gene, J gene, and CDR3 amino acid sequence. The percentage overlap between two repertoires was calculated by dividing the number of shared unique clonotypes by the size of the smaller repertoire. RTK rarefaction, the Chao1 estimator, and Recon v2.1 estimates of unobserved clonotypes were used to assess repertoire richness. OLGA was used to compute generation probabilities for all TCRbeta clonotypes that the gDNA method yielded from a handful of donors. In its TCRdb copy, this immuneACCESS table keeps in-frame sequences only and misses some clones. Where compared with another copy, unresolved V genes explain less than half of these, and the others have no known cause. V, J and clone size were drawn from that table, and D and trimming were deduced from the DNA. This sample has roughly 650,000 clones in its table, and approximately 97% of those were observed once. The top ten clones comprise roughly 0.05% of the sample.

The study at large found these results: Even with the large sequencing depth, rarefaction of the sorted-subset datasets indicated that sequencing was incomplete. Because the study included only a small number of donors, the genetic and exposure-history diversity represented was limited. Compared with non-shared clonotypes, the clonotypes found in all four sorted-subset donors had higher generation probabilities. Estimated clonotype richness was generally larger for naive than for memory subsets. Sharing across several donors was observed for approximately 5% of naive CD4, 3% to 4% of naive CD8, roughly 2.3% of memory CD4, and about 0.39% of memory CD8 clonotypes. Pairwise subsampling led to the expectation that sequencing depth would affect the degree of clonotype sharing among donors. Sampling was limited to blood, and TCR repertoires in tissue likely differ from TCR repertoires in blood.

A word on this clone: The antigen it recognizes is unknown. No qualities accompany the bases; no much larger clone lies one base away.

What was sequenced was naive CD4+ T cells sorted from blood. The sample's cell subset or site label, in plain terms: CD45RA+ positively selected. This clonotype was obtained from a woman in her twenties or thirties in good health. The rearrangement combines TRBV7-2 with TRBJ2-1; no D gene call is confident. The CDR3 amino acid sequence is: CASSPGRYNEQFF. The nucleotide sequence reads as follows: TGTGCCAGCAGCCCCGGGCGCTACAATGAGCAGTTCTTC.